The source of this TCR beta chain is a study of blood T cell repertoires in COVID-19. The trim removed 5 bases at V and 2 bases at J, leaving 11 bases unmatched. CDR1 is SGHTA, CDR2 FQGNSA, per germline. CDR3 length: 17 amino acids. As handled by the study authors: Estimation of nucleated cell counts was performed using reference gene primer amplification. This table comes from immunoSEQ multiplex PCR, and its TCRdb copy is limited to in-frame clones, with some not included. D and trimming come from the DNA, and the V and J calls and clone size come from that table. The sample includes roughly 200,000 clones, about 87% of them seen just once. This clone was counted between two and nine times.

Sample: peripheral blood. The J gene is TRBJ2-5, the V gene TRBV7-2; 10 positions agree with TRBD2. This sequence originates from a man between 65 and 85 years old with acute or convalescent COVID-19. The CDR3 loop reads CASSPRGGLAVQETQYF. CDR3 coding DNA: TGTGCCAGCAGCCCCCGGGGCGGACTAGCGGTACAAGAGACCCAGTACTTC.